These T cell receptor beta chains were read from a single sample in a study of beta chain features in type 1 diabetes. Using immunoSEQ multiplex PCR, the repertoire was profiled, and TCRdb retains in-frame clones only, with some absent. This table has about 370,000 clones, over 8.5% appearing once. Sequencing input: central memory CD4+ T cells from blood. These receptors were obtained from a man aged 25-45 years with type 1 diabetes. CDR3s include the opening cysteine and the closing phenylalanine or tryptophan. D genes are given only for firm matches. Expanded clones get a size class; other rows say once, few or many, or leave the size out.

abundance: -; v_gene: TRBV27; d_gene: TRBD2; j_gene: TRBJ2-1; CDR3aa: CASSLLLAGVNEQFF; CDR3nt: TGTGCCAGCAGTTTATTACTAGCGGGAGTCAATGAGCAGTTCTTC
abundance: few; v_gene: TRBV6-6; d_gene: -; j_gene: TRBJ2-2; CDR3aa: CASSYSRTVGELFF; CDR3nt: TGTGCCAGCAGTTACTCGAGGACAGTCGGGGAGCTGTTTTTT
abundance: once; v_gene: TRBV5-4; d_gene: TRBD2; j_gene: TRBJ2-7; CDR3aa: CASSLLAGEARDEQYF; CDR3nt: TGTGCCAGCAGCCTTCTAGCGGGAGAGGCCAGGGACGAGCAGTACTTC
abundance: few; v_gene: TRBV28; d_gene: -; j_gene: TRBJ1-4; CDR3aa: CASRGGANEKLFF; CDR3nt: TGTGCCAGCAGGGGAGGTGCCAATGAAAAACTGTTTTTT
abundance: -; v_gene: TRBV9; d_gene: -; j_gene: TRBJ2-7; CDR3aa: CASSQEAHEQYF; CDR3nt: TGTGCCAGCAGCCAAGAGGCCCACGAGCAGTACTTC
abundance: few; v_gene: TRBV28; d_gene: -; j_gene: TRBJ1-2; CDR3aa: CASRFVEGVAYGYTF; CDR3nt: TGTGCCAGCAGGTTTGTGGAGGGCGTAGCCTATGGCTACACCTTC
abundance: once; v_gene: TRBV11-2; d_gene: -; j_gene: TRBJ2-7; CDR3aa: CASSLAGRDEQYF; CDR3nt: TGTGCCAGCAGCTTAGCGGGACGGGACGAGCAGTACTTC
abundance: many; v_gene: TRBV5-1; d_gene: TRBD1; j_gene: TRBJ2-7; CDR3aa: CASSLGGTDLYEQYF; CDR3nt: TGCGCCAGCAGCTTGGGTGGGACAGACCTCTACGAGCAGTACTTC
abundance: -; v_gene: TRBV7-2; d_gene: -; j_gene: TRBJ1-4; CDR3aa: CASSLRGGGNEKLFF; CDR3nt: TGTGCCAGCAGCTTGAGGGGGGGAGGGAATGAAAAACTGTTTTTT
abundance: few; v_gene: TRBV27; d_gene: TRBD1; j_gene: TRBJ1-5; CDR3aa: CASSLGTGRKDQPQHF; CDR3nt: TGTGCCAGCAGTTTAGGGACAGGGAGGAAGGATCAGCCCCAGCATTTT
abundance: few; v_gene: TRBV12-2; d_gene: -; j_gene: TRBJ2-1; CDR3aa: CASRLFGRGSGEYNEQFF; CDR3nt: -
abundance: many; v_gene: TRBV15; d_gene: -; j_gene: TRBJ2-1; CDR3aa: CATSRGGSGNNEQFF; CDR3nt: TGTGCCACCAGCAGAGGAGGGTCAGGGAACAATGAGCAGTTCTTC
abundance: few; v_gene: TRBV27; d_gene: -; j_gene: TRBJ2-7; CDR3aa: CASSLFQDSYEQYF; CDR3nt: TGTGCCAGCAGTTTATTTCAGGATTCCTACGAGCAGTACTTC
abundance: few; v_gene: TRBV19; d_gene: -; j_gene: TRBJ2-7; CDR3aa: CASSRPGVTSYEQYF; CDR3nt: TGTGCCAGTAGTCGGCCGGGAGTTACGTCCTACGAGCAGTACTTC
abundance: few; v_gene: TRBV4-2; d_gene: TRBD2; j_gene: TRBJ2-5; CDR3aa: CASSLLAGGVQETQYF; CDR3nt: TGTGCCAGCAGCTTGTTAGCGGGGGGGGTCCAAGAGACCCAGTACTTC
abundance: few; v_gene: TRBV5-4; d_gene: -; j_gene: TRBJ1-2; CDR3aa: CASSLMRGSGYTF; CDR3nt: TGTGCCAGCAGCCTCATGAGGGGTTCTGGCTACACCTTC
abundance: few; v_gene: TRBV28; d_gene: -; j_gene: TRBJ2-7; CDR3aa: CASSLRDEQYF; CDR3nt: TGTGCCAGCAGTTTACGGGACGAGCAGTACTTC
abundance: -; v_gene: TRBV18; d_gene: -; j_gene: TRBJ1-2; CDR3aa: CASSPGQDYGYTF; CDR3nt: TGTGCCAGCTCACCGGGGCAGGACTATGGCTACACCTTC
abundance: few; v_gene: TRBV7-2; d_gene: -; j_gene: TRBJ2-5; CDR3aa: CASSPANGQETQYF; CDR3nt: TGTGCCAGCAGTCCAGCAAATGGTCAAGAGACCCAGTACTTC
abundance: few; v_gene: TRBV5-1; d_gene: -; j_gene: TRBJ1-2; CDR3aa: CASSFGNSNYGYTF; CDR3nt: TGCGCCAGCAGCTTTGGCAATTCTAACTATGGCTACACCTTC
abundance: few; v_gene: TRBV11-2; d_gene: TRBD2; j_gene: TRBJ2-7; CDR3aa: CASSIGTSGIGEQYF; CDR3nt: TGTGCCAGCAGCATCGGGACTAGCGGGATTGGCGAGCAGTACTTC
abundance: few; v_gene: TRBV11-2; d_gene: TRBD2; j_gene: TRBJ2-5; CDR3aa: CASSQRLAGQETQYF; CDR3nt: TGTGCCAGCAGCCAGCGCCTAGCGGGGCAAGAGACCCAGTACTTC
abundance: -; v_gene: TRBV29-1; d_gene: -; j_gene: TRBJ2-1; CDR3aa: CSVVKQGDNEQFF; CDR3nt: TGCAGCGTTGTAAAACAGGGAGACAATGAGCAGTTCTTC
abundance: -; v_gene: TRBV7-2; d_gene: -; j_gene: TRBJ2-6; CDR3aa: CASSLAIRSGANVLTF; CDR3nt: TGTGCCAGCAGCTTGGCCATTCGCTCTGGGGCCAACGTCCTGACTTTC
abundance: many; v_gene: TRBV10-3; d_gene: -; j_gene: TRBJ2-1; CDR3aa: CAIRGVENPSSYNEQFF; CDR3nt: TGTGCCATCAGAGGGGTAGAAAACCCCAGCTCCTACAATGAGCAGTTCTTC
abundance: -; v_gene: TRBV11-1; d_gene: TRBD1; j_gene: TRBJ1-5; CDR3aa: CASSLGQGDQPQHF; CDR3nt: TGTGCCAGCAGCTTAGGACAGGGTGACCAGCCCCAGCATTTT
abundance: many; v_gene: TRBV9; d_gene: -; j_gene: TRBJ2-7; CDR3aa: CASSVAQENEQYF; CDR3nt: TGTGCCAGCAGCGTAGCCCAGGAGAACGAGCAGTACTTC
abundance: many; v_gene: TRBV7-9; d_gene: -; j_gene: TRBJ1-3; CDR3aa: CASSRQGSGNTIYF; CDR3nt: TGTGCCAGCAGCCGCCAGGGCTCTGGAAACACCATATATTTT
abundance: many; v_gene: TRBV29-1; d_gene: -; j_gene: TRBJ2-7; CDR3aa: CSAVHGQGPLYEQYF; CDR3nt: TGCAGCGCTGTTCACGGCCAGGGCCCTCTGTACGAGCAGTACTTC
abundance: -; v_gene: TRBV28; d_gene: -; j_gene: TRBJ2-3; CDR3aa: CASSRDSTDTQYF; CDR3nt: TGTGCCAGCAGTCGTGATAGCACAGATACGCAGTATTTT
abundance: -; v_gene: TRBV6-5; d_gene: -; j_gene: TRBJ2-7; CDR3aa: CASSPGLSLKQYF; CDR3nt: TGTGCCAGCAGTCCGGGACTTAGTCTCAAGCAGTACTTC
abundance: -; v_gene: TRBV11-2; d_gene: TRBD1; j_gene: TRBJ2-7; CDR3aa: CASSGGGQGHHYDEQYF; CDR3nt: TGTGCCAGCAGCGGAGGGGGACAGGGACACCATTACGACGAGCAGTACTTC
abundance: -; v_gene: TRBV4-2; d_gene: -; j_gene: TRBJ1-2; CDR3aa: CASSLAQARGGYTF; CDR3nt: TGTGCCAGCAGCTTGGCGCAGGCGAGGGGTGGCTACACCTTC
abundance: few; v_gene: TRBV5-4; d_gene: -; j_gene: TRBJ2-1; CDR3aa: CASSLMAYNEQFF; CDR3nt: TGTGCCAGCAGCTTGATGGCCTACAATGAGCAGTTCTTC
abundance: -; v_gene: TRBV27; d_gene: -; j_gene: TRBJ2-3; CDR3aa: CATNGLRTDTQYF; CDR3nt: TGTGCCACCAATGGGCTCCGCACAGATACGCAGTATTTT
abundance: -; v_gene: TRBV7-9; d_gene: -; j_gene: TRBJ1-2; CDR3aa: CASSYGSNYGYTF; CDR3nt: TGTGCCAGCAGCTACGGCTCTAACTATGGCTACACCTTC
abundance: few; v_gene: TRBV7-8; d_gene: TRBD2; j_gene: TRBJ2-7; CDR3aa: CASSSPGLAGDYEQYF; CDR3nt: TGTGCCAGCAGCTCGCCTGGACTAGCGGGGGACTACGAGCAGTACTTC
abundance: -; v_gene: TRBV29-1; d_gene: -; j_gene: TRBJ2-7; CDR3aa: CSVGAVSYEQYF; CDR3nt: TGCAGCGTTGGAGCCGTCTCCTACGAGCAGTACTTC
abundance: few; v_gene: TRBV28; d_gene: -; j_gene: TRBJ1-1; CDR3aa: CASSPYRLEAFF; CDR3nt: TGTGCCAGCAGTCCCTATCGCCTTGAAGCTTTCTTT
abundance: few; v_gene: TRBV18; d_gene: TRBD1; j_gene: TRBJ1-2; CDR3aa: CASSPPQGASYYGYTF; CDR3nt: TGTGCCAGCTCACCACCACAGGGGGCAAGTTACTATGGCTACACCTTC
abundance: -; v_gene: TRBV7-2; d_gene: -; j_gene: TRBJ2-7; CDR3aa: CAVRRGLTYEQYF; CDR3nt: TGTGCCGTTCGGCGGGGGCTTACCTACGAGCAGTACTTC
abundance: few; v_gene: TRBV18; d_gene: -; j_gene: TRBJ1-5; CDR3aa: CASSQGQTGLGSNQPQHF; CDR3nt: TGTGCCAGCTCACAGGGGCAGACAGGCCTTGGAAGCAATCAGCCCCAGCATTTT
abundance: few; v_gene: TRBV7-9; d_gene: -; j_gene: TRBJ2-5; CDR3aa: CASSLGRQETQYF; CDR3nt: TGTGCCAGCAGCCTGGGGAGGCAAGAGACCCAGTACTTC
abundance: -; v_gene: TRBV18; d_gene: -; j_gene: TRBJ2-5; CDR3aa: CASSPQAETQYF; CDR3nt: TGTGCCAGCTCACCACAGGCCGAGACCCAGTACTTC
abundance: -; v_gene: TRBV28; d_gene: -; j_gene: TRBJ2-3; CDR3aa: CASEAVDTQYF; CDR3nt: TGTGCCAGCGAGGCCGTCGATACGCAGTATTTT
abundance: -; v_gene: TRBV11-2; d_gene: -; j_gene: TRBJ2-3; CDR3aa: CASSLTNSRTDTQYF; CDR3nt: TGTGCCAGCAGTCTGACGAACAGCAGAACAGATACGCAGTATTTT
abundance: -; v_gene: TRBV5-4; d_gene: -; j_gene: TRBJ2-5; CDR3aa: CASSQDSLQTQYF; CDR3nt: TGTGCCAGCAGCCAGGACAGTTTGCAGACCCAGTACTTC
abundance: -; v_gene: TRBV2; d_gene: -; j_gene: TRBJ2-2; CDR3aa: CASNARWHTGELFF; CDR3nt: TGTGCCAGCAACGCCAGGTGGCACACCGGGGAGCTGTTTTTT
abundance: many; v_gene: TRBV27; d_gene: TRBD1; j_gene: TRBJ1-5; CDR3aa: CASSPDRAQPQHF; CDR3nt: TGTGCCAGCAGTCCGGACAGGGCTCAGCCCCAGCATTTT
abundance: few; v_gene: TRBV7-9; d_gene: -; j_gene: TRBJ2-1; CDR3aa: CASSSQNEQFF; CDR3nt: TGTGCCAGCAGCTCCCAAAATGAGCAGTTCTTC
abundance: -; v_gene: TRBV28; d_gene: -; j_gene: TRBJ2-1; CDR3aa: CASSWGMPGYNEQFF; CDR3nt: TGTGCCAGCAGTTGGGGCATGCCTGGGTACAATGAGCAGTTCTTC
abundance: -; v_gene: TRBV5-1; d_gene: -; j_gene: TRBJ2-1; CDR3aa: CASSLATSYNEQFF; CDR3nt: TGCGCCAGCAGCTTGGCCACCTCCTACAATGAGCAGTTCTTC
abundance: -; v_gene: TRBV5-1; d_gene: TRBD2; j_gene: TRBJ2-1; CDR3aa: CASSSSTSGRALRSQFF; CDR3nt: TGCGCCAGCAGCTCCTCGACTAGCGGGAGGGCCTTAAGGAGTCAGTTCTTC
abundance: few; v_gene: TRBV6-4; d_gene: TRBD2; j_gene: TRBJ2-3; CDR3aa: CASRPERESDTQYF; CDR3nt: TGTGCCAGCAGACCTGAGCGGGAGTCAGATACGCAGTATTTT